This entry describes one T cell receptor beta chain. This sample was taken from a study of cytomegalovirus exposure and HLA in healthy donors. PCR employed 60 Vbeta and 13 Jbeta primers. TCRdb's table, derived via immunoSEQ multiplex PCR, lists solely in-frame clones and lacks some. Counted here are tens of thousands of clones, more than 60% occurring once; the ten biggest clones make up around 3.1%. Material for sequencing was PBMCs. The receptor comes from a man aged 45-65 years in good health and CMV-seropositive.

The CDR3 here is CASSLAARETQYF. CDR3 in DNA: TGCGCCAGCAGCTTGGCGGCGAGGGAGACCCAGTACTTC. This rearrangement joins TRBV5-1 to TRBJ2-5; D call uncertain. This CDR3 contains 13 residues. The V gene lost 0 bases and the J gene lost 5 bases, with 8 bases spanning the gap. CDR1 is SGHRS, CDR2 YFSETQ, per germline. Using reference TRBV5-1 and TRBJ2-5 for the parts outside the CDR3, the full variable domain is KAGVTQTPRYLIKTRGQQVTLSCSPISGHRSVSWYQQTPGQGLQFLFEYFSETQRNKGNFPGRFSGRQFSNSRSEMNVSTLELGDSALYLCASSLAARETQYFGPGTRLLVL.